This TCR beta chain came from a study of shared clonotypes between healthy human individuals. Profiling relied on immunoSEQ multiplex PCR, and the TCRdb table lists in-frame clones only, not all of them. The table shows 500,000 to 550,000 clones, with about 96% occurring only once. None of the donors, who were healthy HIV-negative adults, had recently had acute infections or vaccinations. The authors divided CD4+ cells into CD45RA+ naive and CD45RA-negative memory subsets. The ends were cut back, 2 bases at V and 0 bases at J, with 6 bases in the middle. CDR1 is SGHRS and CDR2 is YFSETQ in the germline V gene. CDR3 length equals 15 residues. As concerns this clone: The identical CDR3 is also encoded by other nucleotide sequences in the sample.

The chain recombines TRBV5-1 with TRBJ2-6; D is unclear. This sequence originates from a woman younger than 45 in good health. The sample taken for sequencing was naive CD4+ T cells sorted from blood. Subset defined: CD45RA+ positively selected. This chain's CDR3 is CASSFLLSGANVLTF. The CDR3 coding sequence is TGCGCCAGCAGCTTCCTCCTCTCTGGGGCCAACGTCCTGACTTTC.